Presented here are 8 T cell receptor beta chains from one specimen sequenced in a study of a mutant IDH1 vaccine in newly diagnosed glioma. Some clones are missing from TCRdb's copy, which holds only in-frame ones; the method was immunoSEQ multiplex PCR. There are about 37,000 clones in the sample; approximately 80% occur only once, and approximately 25% lies in the top ten. Noted time point: week 5, during vaccination. Alongside topical imiquimod, each dose of vaccine comprised 300 ug of mutant IDH1 20-mer peptide. Which antigens these TCRs recognize remains unknown. This sample comprised PBMCs, obtained from a glioma patient whose treatment included an IDH1 peptide vaccine. These TCRs come from a man aged 30 to 45 with glioma.

The rearrangement uses TRBV11-1 and TRBJ1-5; no clear D. Between the trimmed V and J ends, which lost 5 bases and 6 bases, there was a span of 11 bases. The CDR3 sequence is 13 residues long. CDR1 is SGHAT, CDR2 FQDESV, per germline (reference sequence). For the CDR3, the DNA is TGTGCCAGCAGCCTAGAGCAGTTTCAGCCCCAGCATTTT. This codes for CASSLEQFQPQHF.

The J gene is TRBJ2-5, the V gene TRBV30, with TRBD2 matching 9 bases. The CDR3 runs 14 residues. Germline loops: CDR1 GTSNPN, CDR2 SVGIG (reference sequence). The junction had 8 bases not matched to a gene; V was cut back by 3 bases and J by 6 bases. The CDR3 spells CAWSGLSGRKTQYF. The CDR3 bases are TGTGCCTGGAGCGGTCTGAGCGGGAGGAAGACCCAGTACTTC.

The rearrangement links TRBV1 to TRBJ2-2; the table's D gene call, TRBD2, was not cross checked with the DNA. TRBV1 is listed as a pseudogene. This CDR3 comprises 15 residues. As DNA, the CDR3 is TGCACCAGCAGCCCCCGGAGACGGAACACCGGGGAGCTGTTTTTT. Translation: CTSSPRRRNTGELFF.

V gene TRBV7-9 combines with J gene TRBJ2-2; 13 bases agree with TRBD2. Germline CDR1 and CDR2: SEHNR and FQNEAQ (reference sequence). The CDR3 is 17 residues long. V lost 5 bases to trimming and J lost 1 base; unmatched junction nucleotides: 4. CDR3 region: CASSRTSGGLNTGELFF. The DNA of the CDR3 is TGTGCCAGCAGCCGGACTAGCGGGGGACTGAACACCGGGGAGCTGTTTTTT.

The J gene is TRBJ2-3, the V gene TRBV11-2; 8 nucleotides align to TRBD1. CDR3 length equals 14 residues. Per germline, CDR1 SGHAT and CDR2 FQNNGV. With 5 bases clipped from V and 3 bases from J, the junction kept 4 bases outside the gene matches. CDR3 in DNA: TGTGCCAGCAGCCAAGGACAGGGAACAGATACGCAGTATTTT. Translation: CASSQGQGTDTQYF.

V and J are TRBV11-2 and TRBJ2-7; D is unclear. The CDR3 totals 14 residues. V gave up 5 bases and J gave up 0 bases, with 11 bases separating them. Per germline, CDR1 SGHAT and CDR2 FQNNGV. The CDR3 is CASSKSTASYEQYF. CDR3 DNA: TGTGCCAGCAGCAAATCAACAGCCTCCTACGAGCAGTACTTC.

The chain joins TRBV9 to TRBJ2-3; D call uncertain. Germline V gives CDR1 SGDLS, CDR2 YYNGEE. This CDR3 is built from 13 residues. The germline V and J ends were trimmed by 3 bases and 3 bases, with 8 bases remaining between them. The CDR3 coding sequence is TGTGCCAGCAGCGGCCAAGAAACAGATACGCAGTATTTT. Its protein is CASSGQETDTQYF. Filled out from reference TRBV9 and TRBJ2-3, the complete variable domain reads DSGVTQTPKHLITATGQRVTLRCSPRSGDLSVYWYQQSLDQGLQFLIQYYNGEERAKGNILERFSAQQFPDLHSELNLSSLELGDSALYFCASSGQETDTQYFGPGTRLTVL.

This clone has a handful of counts. This chain uses TRBV5-1 with TRBJ2-1; 11 bases agree with TRBD1. CDR1 and CDR2 (germline): SGHRS, YFSETQ. This CDR3 comprises 15 residues. Trimming at V came to 0 bases and at J to 7 bases, leaving 3 bases not matched to a gene. Here the CDR3 DNA reads TGCGCCAGCAGCTTGGCGGGGACAGGGGGGAATGAGCAGTTCTTC. This codes for CASSLAGTGGNEQFF.